The clone carrying this TCR beta chain has a single count. As yet, its antigen is unknown. The assay was immunoSEQ multiplex PCR, and TCRdb's table has in-frame clones only and misses some. The profile covers roughly 350,000 clones, with around 88% appearing a single time and roughly 4.8% taken by the ten largest. Specified treatment: about 20 received Ad26.COV2.S at low or high dose, single or two shots; about 5 received placebo; per-sample allocation not given. Collection of samples fell on day 63 after the first vaccine or placebo injection. In Boston, an adult donor aged 18-55 years took part. Looked up from germline, CDR1 is LNHDA and CDR2 is SQIVND (reference sequence). Trimming took 6 bases from V and 5 from J, leaving 16 bases between them. The CDR3 runs to 14 residues. The data derive from a study of Ad26.COV2.S vaccination and SARS-CoV-2 variants. Study results and limitations: The analyses of TCR breadth and depth may have understated the size of total T cell responses. Post-vaccination spike-specific CD8+ and CD4+ T cell responses reportedly had substantial breadth.

This receptor was obtained from a person aged 18-60 years who received the Ad26.COV2.S COVID-19 vaccine or a placebo. V gene TRBV19 combines with J gene TRBJ1-1, with TRBD1 as a possible D gene (6 bases). Material: peripheral blood, obtained in a trial of Ad26.COV2.S vaccine versus placebo. The CDR3 loop reads CASSYRVLRTEAFF. In nucleotides, the CDR3 is TGTGCCAGTAGCTACAGGGTTTTGAGGACTGAAGCTTTCTTT.